This T cell receptor (beta chain) was captured by sequencing in a study of shared T cell receptors in the human thymus. The CDR3 consists of 16 residues. J was trimmed by 1 base and V by 9 bases; bases with no gene match: 11. The germline CDR1 and CDR2 sequences are MNHNY and SVGAGI (reference sequence). This clone was seen a handful of times. Only in-frame clones appear in the TCRdb table, and some are missing; sequencing was by immunoSEQ multiplex PCR. The profile shows almost 550,000 clones, approximately 78% of them singletons. These sequences were also reported in another study, on human thymus T cells. Per that paper: Resections obtained during corrective heart surgery supplied the thymus tissue. Thymic and blood repertoires appeared to display a bias in their usage of V and J genes.

This TCR was sampled from a boy in the first two years of life with a congenital heart defect. V and J are TRBV6-6 and TRBJ2-2, with TRBD2 identical over 7 bases. The sequenced material came from thymocytes. The CDR3 sequence is CARSGLAELNTGELFF. CDR3 nucleotide sequence: TGTGCCAGAAGTGGCCTAGCGGAATTGAACACCGGGGAGCTGTTTTTT.